The clone carrying this T cell receptor beta chain has just a few counts. This sample is part of a study of blood T cell repertoires in COVID-19. Study summary: Material from acute and convalescent COVID-19 was sourced from the United States, Italy and Spain.

Original processing notes: Amplified reference gene primers provided the basis for estimating nucleated cell counts. Clones were read by immunoSEQ multiplex PCR, and TCRdb kept only the in-frame ones, dropping some. That table furnishes V, J and clone size, whereas the DNA furnished D and trimming. The top ten clones hold roughly 5% of a sample with approximately 52,000 clones, roughly nine tenths of them seen once. The receptor was derived from a man aged 55 to 69 with active COVID-19. The sample consisted of peripheral blood.

This chain's CDR3 is CASSIGSYYEQYF. The CDR3 nucleotides read TGTGCCAGTAGTATAGGGAGTTACTACGAGCAGTACTTC. The chain carries TRBV19 and TRBJ2-7; D not certain. The CDR3 consists of 13 residues. The germline V gene has CDR1 LNHDA and CDR2 SQIVND (reference sequence). The germline V and J ends were trimmed by 1 base and 3 bases, with 7 bases remaining between them.